This TCR beta chain was documented in a study of blood T cell repertoires in COVID-19. Study-wide background: The origin of the acute and convalescent COVID-19 samples was the United States, Italy and Spain. Nucleic acid was either cDNA or gDNA, and it came from T cells, B-cell-depleted T cells, or PBMCs.

CDR1 MNHEY and CDR2 SVGAGI come from the germline V gene. Between the trimmed V and J ends, which lost 6 bases and 3 bases, there was a span of 7 bases. The CDR3 is 12 residues long. How the authors handled the data: Cell counts per sample came from amplifying reference gene primers. Sequenced by immunoSEQ multiplex PCR; TCRdb stores in-frame clones only, minus some. V and J calls and clone size are as listed in that table; D and trimming were resolved from the DNA. Of about 220,000 clones listed, approximately 80% are singletons. What was sequenced was peripheral blood. The origin of this receptor is a man aged 25-45 years with active or convalescent COVID-19. V gene TRBV6-5 combines with J gene TRBJ2-3; no firm D call. The CDR3: CASRDTTDTQYF. As DNA, the CDR3 is TGTGCCAGCAGAGACACGACAGATACGCAGTATTTT.